These 27 T cell receptor beta chains were sequenced from one sample in a study of cytomegalovirus exposure and HLA in healthy donors. Primers for the PCR totalled 60 Vbeta and 13 Jbeta. The repertoire was sequenced with immunoSEQ multiplex PCR; TCRdb's copy has only in-frame clones and lacks some. Counted here are 200,000 to 250,000 clones, around 80% occurring once; the ten biggest clones make up roughly 2.5%. The sample taken for sequencing was PBMCs. The receptors here all came from a woman aged 55-69 years in good health and CMV-seropositive.

As DNA, the CDR3 is TGCGCCAGCAGCGGGACTAGCGGGAGGGAGAGCTCCTACAATGAGCAGTTCTTC. This encodes CASSGTSGRESSYNEQFF. This chain uses TRBV23-1 with TRBJ2-1; 16 bases line up with TRBD2. TRBV23-1 is an ORF for which the function is uncertain. The CDR3 is made up of 18 amino acids. Unmatched junction bases numbered 5, after V lost 6 bases and J lost 0 bases.

The chain combines TRBV5-1 with TRBJ2-1; tentative D call: TRBD2 (6 bases). The CDR3 loop spans 16 amino acids. Germline values: CDR1 SGHRS, CDR2 YFSETQ. The V and J ends lost 0 bases and 6 bases respectively, with 16 bases between them. In DNA form, the CDR3 reads TGCGCCAGCAGCTTGGGGGCGACTAGGTTCCGCAATGAGCAGTTCTTC. This encodes CASSLGATRFRNEQFF.

V and J are TRBV18 and TRBJ1-1; D may be TRBD1 (6 bases). This CDR3 spans 16 amino acids. CDR1 is KGHSH, CDR2 LQKENI, per germline. Trimming shortened V by 3 bases and J by 0 bases, and 14 bases separated the two germline ends. CDR3 protein: CASSPTPQGLNTEAFF. The DNA for the CDR3 is TGTGCCAGCTCACCGACTCCTCAGGGGTTGAACACTGAAGCTTTCTTT.

The J gene is TRBJ2-1, the V gene TRBV9; 8 nucleotides agree with TRBD1. V was pared by 0 bases and J by 4 bases, with 3 bases of the junction left unmatched. The germline V gene encodes CDR1 SGDLS and CDR2 YYNGEE. CDR3 length: 15 residues. CDR3 sequence (DNA): TGTGCCAGCAGCGTAGGCCAGGGGGCGTACAATGAGCAGTTCTTC. Its translation: CASSVGQGAYNEQFF.

The chain is built from TRBV7-9 and TRBJ2-7; TRBD1 agrees at 7 bases. V dropped 3 bases and J dropped 6; count of bases not matched to a gene: 14. CDR1 and CDR2 from the germline V gene are SEHNR and FQNEAQ (reference sequence). The CDR3 contains 16 residues. The CDR3 region is CASSFYYDRVGGEQYF. CDR3 sequence (DNA): TGTGCCAGCAGCTTTTATTACGACAGGGTCGGCGGCGAGCAGTACTTC.

This sequence joins TRBV6-5 and TRBJ2-2, with unresolved D. The CDR3 consists of 15 residues. Germline-derived CDR1 and CDR2 are MNHEY and SVGAGI. V lost 1 base and J 1 base, leaving 7 bases between the germline ends. DNA of the CDR3: TGTGCCAGCAGTTACTGGGCCGTGAACACCGGGGAGCTGTTTTTT. Protein product: CASSYWAVNTGELFF.

Regarding this clone: Germline and junction disagree at one end, which may indicate a read error. The chain is built from TRBV7-9 and TRBJ1-1, with 12 bases matching TRBD1. There are 15 residues in the CDR3. The germline CDR1 and CDR2 sequences are SEHNR and FQNEAQ (reference sequence). CDR3 in DNA: TGTGTCAGCAGTTACGGGACAGGGGGCATGCCTTTGGCTTTCTTT. As protein: CVSSYGTGGMPLAFF.

The chain recombines TRBV7-9 with TRBJ2-1; 7 bases are shared with TRBD2. CDR1 and CDR2 from the germline V gene are SEHNR and FQNEAQ (reference sequence). Trimming took 5 bases from V and 6 from J; bases not matched to a gene: 7. The CDR3 is made up of 14 amino acids. The CDR3 is CASSLLGGSNEQFF. The CDR3 DNA reads TGTGCCAGCAGCCTTTTGGGCGGGAGCAATGAGCAGTTCTTC.

This chain connects TRBV27 to TRBJ1-4, with D hard to call. The CDR3 runs to 13 residues. Per germline, CDR1 MNHEY and CDR2 SMNVEV (reference sequence). V lost 3 bases to trimming and J lost 8 bases, with 10 bases between them. CDR3: CASSFQPGEKLFF. In nucleotides, the CDR3 is TGTGCCAGCAGTTTTCAACCGGGGGAAAAACTGTTTTTT.

This chain links TRBV7-9 with TRBJ2-7; 7 positions match TRBD2. The V and J ends lost 1 base and 5 bases, in that order; junction bases with no gene match: 2. CDR3 size: 13 residues. Germline loops: CDR1 SEHNR, CDR2 FQNEAQ (reference sequence). CDR3 bases: TGTGCCAGCAGCTTAGGACTAGCTAACGAGCAGTACTTC. This translates into CASSLGLANEQYF.

The J gene is TRBJ1-2, the V gene TRBV12-5; the D gene is possibly TRBD1 (6 bases). The V and J ends lost 7 bases and 3 bases respectively, with 12 bases between them. Germline V lookup: CDR1 LGHNT, CDR2 FRNRAP. This CDR3 region has 13 residues. The CDR3 is CASAMDSDYGYTF. The CDR3 bases are TGTGCTAGTGCCATGGACAGCGACTATGGCTACACCTTC.

This clone has more than one count but fewer than ten. The chain carries TRBV28 and TRBJ1-2; possibly TRBD1 for D (5 bases). The germline CDR1 and CDR2 sequences are MDHEN and SYDVKM. This CDR3 comprises 14 residues. The V end was cut by 5 bases, the J end by 3 bases, with 13 bases between. The CDR3 loop is CASSLEGQDYGYTF. CDR3 bases: TGTGCCAGCAGTCTGGAGGGGCAGGACTATGGCTACACCTTC.

The rearrangement links TRBV6-1 to TRBJ1-1, with TRBD1 identical over 10 bases. The germline CDR1 and CDR2 sequences are MNHNS and SASEGT. With V trimmed by 6 bases and J by 3 bases, 4 bases remained unmatched. The CDR3 contains 14 residues. CDR3 DNA: TGTGCCAGCAGCCGGGACAGGGGTGACACTGAAGCTTTCTTT. Amino acid sequence: CASSRDRGDTEAFF.

The chain combines TRBV29-1 with TRBJ2-1; 7 nucleotides agree with TRBD2. The CDR3 extends over 12 amino acids. Germline CDR1 SQVTM, CDR2 ANQGSEA. Trimming took 5 bases from V and 6 from J; bases not matched to a gene: 4. The chain's CDR3 is CSVKASGNEQFF. Written as DNA, the CDR3 is TGCAGCGTTAAGGCTAGCGGCAATGAGCAGTTCTTC.

This chain links TRBV2 with TRBJ1-6, with TRBD1 matching 8 bases. V lost 4 bases, J lost 8 bases, and 4 bases stayed unmatched. The germline V gene has CDR1 SNHLY and CDR2 FYNNEI. The CDR3 contains 14 residues. Written as DNA, the CDR3 is TGTGCCAGCAGTGGGGGACAGGTATATTCACCCCTCCACTTT. Its translation: CASSGGQVYSPLHF.

The rearrangement links TRBV18 to TRBJ1-4; 7 nucleotides align to TRBD1. This CDR3 is built from 16 residues. V was pared by 3 bases and J by 0 bases, with 4 bases of the junction left unmatched. CDR1 is KGHSH, CDR2 LQKENI, per germline. CDR3 nucleotide sequence: TGTGCCAGCTCACCTGGACAGGCCGCAACTAATGAAAAACTGTTTTTT. Encoded protein: CASSPGQAATNEKLFF. Looking up the rest from reference TRBV18 and TRBJ1-4 gives the full variable domain: NAGVMQNPRHLVRRRGQEARLRCSPMKGHSHVYWYRQLPEEGLKFMVYLQKENIIDESGMPKERFSAEFPKEGPSILRIQQVVRGDSAAYFCASSPGQAATNEKLFFGSGTQLSVL.

This clone has only a few counts. The rearrangement uses TRBV28 and TRBJ1-5; TRBD1 matches at 8 bases. Germline-derived CDR1 and CDR2 are MDHEN and SYDVKM. The CDR3 extends over 19 amino acids. V shed 5 bases, J shed 4 bases, and the junction held 19 bases outside the gene matches. CDR3 region: CASSGGWTGRRGRNQPQHF. CDR3 bases: TGTGCCAGCAGTGGGGGGTGGACAGGGAGACGCGGGCGGAATCAGCCCCAGCATTTT.

This sequence joins TRBV9 and TRBJ2-7; D might be TRBD1 (6 bases). The V end lost 1 base, the J end lost 5 bases, and 13 bases lay between the germline ends. The CDR3 has 14 amino acids. CDR1 is SGDLS, CDR2 YYNGEE, per germline. This CDR3 is CASSVRPGADEQYF. As DNA, the CDR3 is TGTGCCAGCAGCGTAAGGCCAGGGGCAGACGAGCAGTACTTC.

This clone has just a few counts. The chain carries TRBV19 and TRBJ2-2; 8 nucleotides match TRBD1. Germline CDR1 reads LNHDA; CDR2 reads SQIVND (reference sequence). After removal of 5 bases from V and 4 bases from J, the junction contained 3 bases not matched to a gene. The CDR3 extends over 14 amino acids. The CDR3: CASSDRGGTGELFF. Written as DNA, the CDR3 is TGTGCCAGTAGTGACAGGGGCGGCACCGGGGAGCTGTTTTTT.

V usage is TRBV6-5 and J usage is TRBJ1-2; D not resolved. The CDR3 spans 14 residues. Trimming shortened V by 0 bases and J by 12 bases, and 17 bases separated the two germline ends. Germline lookup yields CDR1 MNHEY and CDR2 SVGAGI. DNA of the CDR3: TGTGCCAGCAGTTACTCGGGCCGGTCTCTCCAAAACACCTTC. Translation: CASSYSGRSLQNTF.

The chain joins TRBV28 to TRBJ1-5; the match to TRBD1 covers 9 bases. V lost 5 bases to trimming and J lost 4 bases; unmatched junction nucleotides: 3. The CDR3 length is 14 residues. The germline gives CDR1 MDHEN, CDR2 SYDVKM. CDR3 region: CASSRTGANQPQHF. DNA of the CDR3: TGTGCCAGCAGTAGGACAGGGGCTAATCAGCCCCAGCATTTT.

This chain joins TRBV7-6 and TRBJ1-5; 8 bases line up with TRBD1. The CDR3 runs to 18 residues. V shed 1 base and J 3 bases; nucleotides not matched to a gene: 11. Germline loops: CDR1 SGHVS, CDR2 FNYEAQ. CDR3 in DNA: TGTGCCAGCAGCTTAGGGACAGGGATGGTCGGGAACAATCAGCCCCAGCATTTT. As protein: CASSLGTGMVGNNQPQHF.

V is TRBV5-1 and J is TRBJ2-7; 7 bases map to TRBD2. This CDR3 spans 16 amino acids. The junction had 17 bases not matched to a gene; V was cut back by 7 bases and J by 4 bases. Germline V lookup: CDR1 SGHRS, CDR2 YFSETQ. CDR3 bases: TGCGCCAGCCAGCTCCTGGCGGGAGCTGGTGGATACGAGCAGTACTTC. This sequence encodes CASQLLAGAGGYEQYF.

Comments on this clone: The junction shows a germline mismatch at one end, possibly a read error. The chain recombines TRBV5-1 with TRBJ2-4; D might be TRBD1 (6 bases). The CDR3 length is 19 residues. From germline, CDR1 is SGHRS and CDR2 YFSETQ. The CDR3 region is CASSLRNPRQVNPKDIQYF. The CDR3 nucleotides read TGCGCCAGCAGCTTGCGAAACCCAAGACAGGTGAATCCCAAAGACATTCAGTACTTC.

The rearrangement joins TRBV7-2 to TRBJ1-2, with a tentative D call TRBD1 (5 bases). Germline CDR1 and CDR2: SGHTA and FQGNSA. This CDR3 comprises 12 residues. V lost 3 bases and J 6 bases, leaving 8 bases between the germline ends. This CDR3 is CASSFLTDGYTF. The CDR3 DNA follows: TGTGCCAGCAGCTTCCTGACAGATGGCTACACCTTC.

The chain couples TRBV5-1 to TRBJ2-5, with TRBD2 as a possible D gene (5 bases). The CDR3 is 16 amino acids. Germline CDR1 is SGHRS and CDR2 is YFSETQ. Trimming removed 4 bases at V and 3 bases at J, with 19 bases between. CDR3 bases: TGCGCCAGCAGCCTACGACCCCGGGGTCTAGAAGAGACCCAGTACTTC. It translates to CASSLRPRGLEETQYF.

The V and J genes are TRBV18 and TRBJ2-1, with D possibly matching TRBD1 (5 bases). Trimming cost V 8 bases and J 4 bases, with 21 bases left between them. The CDR3 is 16 residues long. Germline CDR1 and CDR2: KGHSH and LQKENI. The CDR3 spells CASPASGAGSYNEQFF. DNA for the CDR3: TGTGCCAGCCCGGCCTCTGGGGCAGGTTCATACAATGAGCAGTTCTTC.